This T cell receptor (beta chain) came from a study of patients and donors after allogeneic stem cell transplantation (dated by TCRdb to 2020 to 2021). This clonotype has at least ten counts. No antigen is known for it. No quality values exist for individual bases; no much larger clone is one base distant. Reading the germline V gene gives CDR1 MNHEY and CDR2 SVGEGT. The CDR3 runs 16 residues from the cysteine to the phenylalanine. Only the CDR3 DNA stays, 48 bases, in frame from base 1. V is trimmed back by 5 bases and J by 5 bases, and the junction contains 7 bases that no gene match accounts for. The receptor library was made with RT-PCR. Instrument on record: NextSeq 550. In-frame beta chains were kept once TCRdb had trimmed the public reads at Q25 with fastp and called clones with MiXCR. Records with the same CDR3 protein are collapsed into one entry carrying the most frequent genes and DNA. This sample lists roughly 9,400 distinct CDR3 sequences; approximately 5.9% were detected once. Around 26% of the sample lies in the top ten.

Sequenced sample: blood, either unsorted or a sorted T cell fraction (not recorded which). Here the chain combines TRBV6-2 or TRBV6-3 and TRBJ2-3; 13 bases in the middle match TRBD2. This clonotype originated in a human donor who was either an allogeneic HSCT recipient or a stem cell or donor lymphocyte infusion donor (not recorded which). It is not recorded whose cells these are; they may come from a transplant donor. CDR3 loop: CASSLGTSGMVDTQYF. The bases read TGTGCCAGCAGTCTCGGGACTAGCGGGATGGTAGATACGCAGTATTTT.